This TCR beta chain was identified during a study of CD8+ T cells in alopecia areata. Overall study findings and caveats: With patients, TCR sharing proved less clear than in mice, a difference possibly related to HLA.

Sequencing templates came from extracted RNA that was reverse transcribed into cDNA. Clones were sequenced by immunoSEQ multiplex PCR, and TCRdb holds only the in-frame ones, with some missing. Here the sample spans about 110,000 clones, approximately 50% being singletons. There are a few counts of this clone. Its target is not known. Trimming cost V 3 bases and J 6 bases; bases outside gene matches: 8. The germline gives CDR1 LNHDA, CDR2 SQIVND (reference sequence). The CDR3 spans 14 residues. Punch biopsies of lesional scalp, plus peripheral blood, were taken from alopecia areata patients. Investigators sorted PBMCs to obtain both CD4+ and CD8+ T cells.

The gene calls are TRBV19 and TRBJ2-7, with TRBD2 matching 7 bases. Sequencing was done on a sample of NKG2D-low CD8+ T cells sorted from blood. The receptor comes from a human donor with alopecia areata. The CDR3 protein is CASSIASGHSEQYF. CDR3 DNA sequence: TGTGCCAGTAGTATCGCTAGCGGACACAGCGAGCAGTACTTC.